This record concerns one T cell receptor (beta chain) sequence. Its antigen is unknown. The record originates from a study of T cell responses to AZD1222 COVID-19 vaccine. In the study overall: The study pooled second doses at about 4 or about 12 weeks.

Study-level findings and limits: Of spike-specific TCRs, nearly half reportedly target regions left unmutated in variants. Repertoire collection took place solely once the T cell response had peaked.

Clones were sequenced by immunoSEQ multiplex PCR, and TCRdb holds only the in-frame ones, with some missing. Seen here are about 160,000 clones, approximately 92% observed once, and the top ten hold 6.9%. The CDR3 is made up of 16 amino acids. V was shortened by 0 bases and J by 4 bases, with 13 bases between the two germline ends. Germline values: CDR1 LNHNV, CDR2 YYDKDF (reference sequence). The specimen comprised peripheral blood, sampled on day 0 of AZD1222 vaccination. The source is an adult in good health. The rearrangement joins TRBV15 to TRBJ1-5; tentative D call: TRBD1 (6 bases). The CDR3 is CATSREGGLGNQPQHF. DNA for the CDR3: TGTGCCACCAGCAGAGAAGGGGGGTTGGGAAATCAGCCCCAGCATTTT.